This entry is about one TCR beta chain. The data were obtained in a study of blood T cell repertoires in COVID-19. CDR3 size: 16 residues. The junction had 3 bases not matched to a gene; V was cut back by 3 bases and J by 4 bases. CDR1 and CDR2 (germline): MNHNS, SASEGT. Under the authors' procedure: Estimation of nucleated cell counts was performed using reference gene primer amplification. TCRdb's table, derived via immunoSEQ multiplex PCR, lists solely in-frame clones and lacks some. The DNA gave D and trimming, while V, J and clone size come from that table. The data hold 95,000 to 150,000 clones, with about nine tenths observed a single time.

The material sequenced was peripheral blood. The TCR was taken from a man between 35 and 55 years old with acute or convalescent COVID-19. The chain combines TRBV6-1 with TRBJ1-4; 12 bases are shared with TRBD1. The chain's CDR3 is CASSDRDRGLNEKLFF. DNA for the CDR3: TGTGCCAGCAGTGATAGGGACAGGGGGCTTAATGAAAAACTGTTTTTT.